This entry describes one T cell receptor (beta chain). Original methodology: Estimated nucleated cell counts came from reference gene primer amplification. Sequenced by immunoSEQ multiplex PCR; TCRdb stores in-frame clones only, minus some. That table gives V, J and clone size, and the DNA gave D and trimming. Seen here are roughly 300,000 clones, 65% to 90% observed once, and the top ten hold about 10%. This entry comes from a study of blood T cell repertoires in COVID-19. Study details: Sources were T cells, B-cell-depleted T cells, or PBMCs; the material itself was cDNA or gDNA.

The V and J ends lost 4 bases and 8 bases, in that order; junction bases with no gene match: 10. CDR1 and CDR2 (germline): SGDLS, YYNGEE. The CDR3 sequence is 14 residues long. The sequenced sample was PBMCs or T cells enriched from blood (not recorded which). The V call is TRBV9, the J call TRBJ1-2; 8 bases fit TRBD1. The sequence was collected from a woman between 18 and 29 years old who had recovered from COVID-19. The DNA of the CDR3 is TGTGCCAGCAGCCCCGGACAGGGATTCGGCGGCTACACCTTC. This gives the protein CASSPGQGFGGYTF.